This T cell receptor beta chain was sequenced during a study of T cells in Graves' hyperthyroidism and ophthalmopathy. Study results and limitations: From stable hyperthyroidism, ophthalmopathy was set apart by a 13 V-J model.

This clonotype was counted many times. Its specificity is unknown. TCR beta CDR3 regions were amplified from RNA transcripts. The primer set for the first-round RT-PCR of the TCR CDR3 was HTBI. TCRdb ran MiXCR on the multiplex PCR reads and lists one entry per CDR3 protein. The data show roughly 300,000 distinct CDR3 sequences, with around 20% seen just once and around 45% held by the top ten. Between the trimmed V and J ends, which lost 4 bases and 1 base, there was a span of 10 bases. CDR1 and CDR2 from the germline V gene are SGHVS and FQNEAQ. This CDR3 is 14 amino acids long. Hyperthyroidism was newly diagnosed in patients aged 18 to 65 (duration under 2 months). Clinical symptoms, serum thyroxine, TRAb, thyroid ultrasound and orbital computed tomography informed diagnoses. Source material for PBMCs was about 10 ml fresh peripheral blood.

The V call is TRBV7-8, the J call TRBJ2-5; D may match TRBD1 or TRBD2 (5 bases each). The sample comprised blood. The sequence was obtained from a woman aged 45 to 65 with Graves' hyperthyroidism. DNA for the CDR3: TGTGCCAGCAGCTCCGACGGGGCCCAAGAGACCCAGTACTTC. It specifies CASSSDGAQETQYF. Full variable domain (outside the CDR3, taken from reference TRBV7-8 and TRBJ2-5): GAGVSQSPRYKVAKRGQDVALRCDPISGHVSLFWYQQALGQGPEFLTYFQNEAQLDKSGLPSDRFFAERPEGSVSTLKIQRTQQEDSAVYLCASSSDGAQETQYFGPGTRLLVL.